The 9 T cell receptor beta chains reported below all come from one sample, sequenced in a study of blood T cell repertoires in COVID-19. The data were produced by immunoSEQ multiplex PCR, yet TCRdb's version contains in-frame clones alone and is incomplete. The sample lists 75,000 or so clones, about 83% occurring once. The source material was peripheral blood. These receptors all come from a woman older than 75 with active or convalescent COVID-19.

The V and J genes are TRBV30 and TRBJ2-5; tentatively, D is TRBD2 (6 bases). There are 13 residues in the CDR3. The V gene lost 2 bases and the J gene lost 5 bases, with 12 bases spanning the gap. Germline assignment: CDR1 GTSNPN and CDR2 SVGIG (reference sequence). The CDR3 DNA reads TGTGCCTGGAGTAGGAGGGAGAGGGAGACCCAGTACTTC. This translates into CAWSRRERETQYF.

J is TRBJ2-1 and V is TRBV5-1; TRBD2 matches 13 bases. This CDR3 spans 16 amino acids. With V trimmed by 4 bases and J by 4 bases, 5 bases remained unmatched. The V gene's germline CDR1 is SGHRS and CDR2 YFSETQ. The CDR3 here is CASSVGTSGIYNEQFF. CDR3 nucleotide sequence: TGCGCCAGCAGCGTGGGGACTAGCGGGATTTACAATGAGCAGTTCTTC.

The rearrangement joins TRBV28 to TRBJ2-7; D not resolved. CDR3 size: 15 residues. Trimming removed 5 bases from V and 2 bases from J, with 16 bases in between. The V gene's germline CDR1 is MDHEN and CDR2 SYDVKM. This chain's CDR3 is CASSKMLSRAYEQYF. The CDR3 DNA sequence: TGTGCCAGCAGTAAAATGTTGTCGCGAGCCTACGAGCAGTACTTC. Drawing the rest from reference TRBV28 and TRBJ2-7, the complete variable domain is DVKVTQSSRYLVKRTGEKVFLECVQDMDHENMFWYRQDPGLGLRLIYFSYDVKMKEKGDIPEGYSVSREKKERFSLILESASTNQTSMYLCASSKMLSRAYEQYFGPGTRLTVT.

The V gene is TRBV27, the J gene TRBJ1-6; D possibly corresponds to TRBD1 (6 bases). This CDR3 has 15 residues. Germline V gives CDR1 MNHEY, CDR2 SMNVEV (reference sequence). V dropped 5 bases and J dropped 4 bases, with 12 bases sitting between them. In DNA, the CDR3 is TGTGCCAGCAGTCCAAAACAGGGTTATAATTCACCCCTCCACTTT. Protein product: CASSPKQGYNSPLHF.

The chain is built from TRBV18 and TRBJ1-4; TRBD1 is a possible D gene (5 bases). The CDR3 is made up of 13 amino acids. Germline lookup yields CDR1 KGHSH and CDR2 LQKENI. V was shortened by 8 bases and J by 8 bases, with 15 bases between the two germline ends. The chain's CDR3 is CASLPGQGEKLFF. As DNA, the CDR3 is TGTGCCAGCCTCCCAGGGCAGGGAGAAAAACTGTTTTTT.

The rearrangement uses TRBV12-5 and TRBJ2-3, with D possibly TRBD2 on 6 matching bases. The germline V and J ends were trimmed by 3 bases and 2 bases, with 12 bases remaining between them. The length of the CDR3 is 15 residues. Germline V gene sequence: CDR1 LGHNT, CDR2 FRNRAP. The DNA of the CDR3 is TGTGCTAGTGGTTTTTCGGGGGTGTACACAGATACGCAGTATTTT. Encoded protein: CASGFSGVYTDTQYF.

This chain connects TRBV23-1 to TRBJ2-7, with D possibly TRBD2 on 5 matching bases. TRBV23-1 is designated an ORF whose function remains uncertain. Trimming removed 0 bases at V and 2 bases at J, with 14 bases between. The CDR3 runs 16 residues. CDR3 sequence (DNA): TGCGCCAGCAGTCAATCCCGCATGGGAGAGGCCTACGAGCAGTACTTC. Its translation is CASSQSRMGEAYEQYF.

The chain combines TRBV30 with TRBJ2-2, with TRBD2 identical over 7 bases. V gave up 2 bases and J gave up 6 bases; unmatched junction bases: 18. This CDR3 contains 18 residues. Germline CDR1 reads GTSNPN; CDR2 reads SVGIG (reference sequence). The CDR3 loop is CAWSPRMGGGPRAGELFF. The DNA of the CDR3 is TGTGCCTGGAGTCCCCGAATGGGGGGAGGGCCCCGCGCCGGGGAGCTGTTTTTT.

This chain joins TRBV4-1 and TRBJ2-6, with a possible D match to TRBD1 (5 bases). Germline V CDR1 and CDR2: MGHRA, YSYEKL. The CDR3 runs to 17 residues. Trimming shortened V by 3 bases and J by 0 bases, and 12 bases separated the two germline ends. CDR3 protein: CASSHGRVYSGANVLTF. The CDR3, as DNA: TGCGCCAGCAGCCATGGCAGGGTCTACTCTGGGGCCAACGTCCTGACTTTC.